This T cell receptor beta chain was sequenced for a study of T cell responses to AZD1222 COVID-19 vaccine. Germline V gene data show CDR1 as KGHSH and CDR2 as LQKENI. V was pared by 4 bases and J by 1 base, with 16 bases between. The CDR3 covers 16 residues. Method: immunoSEQ multiplex PCR; TCRdb's copy keeps in-frame clones and lacks some. The table shows around 76,000 clones, with around 84% occurring only once. This chain uses TRBV18 with TRBJ1-1; the D gene is possibly TRBD1 (5 bases). The clonotype was recovered from an adult in good health. The sample consisted of peripheral blood, taken on day 0 of AZD1222 vaccination. CDR3: CASSQGTANQNTEAFF. The CDR3 DNA reads as TGTGCCAGCTCACAGGGGACCGCGAACCAGAACACTGAAGCTTTCTTT.